This TCR beta chain appears in the sequencing data of a study of early T cells in non-severe SARS-CoV-2 infection (dated by TCRdb to about 2021). About the investigation overall: Because TCR sequencing was done on bulk RNA from unsorted whole blood, the alpha and beta chains could not be paired.

This clonotype has at least ten counts. Its antigen is not yet known. The sample holds no much larger clone one base away, and base qualities are not on file. The study was a case-control design nested within a healthcare worker cohort in London, UK, with weekly nasopharyngeal swab PCR tests and blood sampling. Healthcare workers were recruited during the week of the UK lockdown, between 23 and 31 March 2020, and followed weekly for up to roughly 15 weeks. Study-wide conclusions, independent of this receptor: VDJdb matching was skewed toward anti-spike CD8 responses and likely underestimated virus-specific expansions, missing private and CD4 specificities.

The library was generated by 5' RACE. Sequenced on a NextSeq 500. In the TCR library protocol, unique molecular identifiers were attached to individual cDNA molecules to correct for PCR bias and sequencing error. Both TCR alpha and beta chains were sequenced, and tight co-correlation was observed between alpha and beta sequence abundances in each sample. On the study's bioinformatics: Decombinator V4 was used to annotate TCR sequences for V gene, J gene and CDR3. Expanded TCRs were defined as changing significantly between any two time points under a Poisson model with p below 0.0001. Abundances of TCRs were expressed as counts per million after normalisation to the total number of TCRs sequenced in each sample. MAIT TCRs were defined by TRAV1-2 paired with TRAJ12, TRAJ20 or TRAJ33, and iNKT TCRs by TRAV10 paired with TRAJ18. A search of VDJdb, accessed on 1 November 2021, was run for TCRs annotated to CMV, EBV and SARS-CoV-2, with TCRs annotated for multiple antigens excluded. TCRdb handled the public reads itself, with Q25 trimming in fastp and clone calling in MiXCR, and kept productive beta chains. Each CDR3 protein gets just one entry, which takes the most common genes and DNA from the rows behind it. TCRdb, rather than the study authors, made the V and J calls. The sample has around 81,000 distinct CDR3 sequences on record, 11% to 15% of them singletons. The top ten clonotypes cover approximately 11% of the sample.

V sheds 3 bases and J sheds 0 bases, leaving 12 bases between their ends. Reading the germline V gene (reference sequence) gives CDR1 LNHDA and CDR2 SQIVND. The CDR3 contains 17 residues, cysteine and phenylalanine counted. The entry retains the CDR3 DNA only, 51 bases that are in frame from base 1. The sequence joins TRBV19 to TRBJ2-6; a tentative D match to TRBD1 spans 6 bases. This clonotype originated in an adult who was a healthcare worker with PCR-confirmed SARS-CoV-2 infection or an uninfected control (not recorded which). The sequenced material came from whole blood. The CDR3: CASSITGPSSGANVLTF. The nucleotides are TGTGCCAGTAGTATCACAGGGCCAAGCTCTGGGGCCAACGTCCTGACTTTC.